This T cell receptor beta chain was observed in a study of T cell responses to AZD1222 COVID-19 vaccine. The CDR3 is 13 amino acids. Germline V lookup: CDR1 SNHLY, CDR2 FYNNEI. The germline V and J ends were trimmed by 4 bases and 5 bases, with 11 bases remaining between them. Profiling relied on immunoSEQ multiplex PCR, and the TCRdb table lists in-frame clones only, not all of them. The data contain some 110,000 clones, 80% to 90% of them singletons. The TCR comes from an adult in good health. The rearrangement uses TRBV2 and TRBJ1-2; TRBD1 is a possible D gene (5 bases). Sequenced here: peripheral blood, sampled on day 0 of MenACWY control vaccination. The CDR3 region is CASSGNQGYGYTF. CDR3 bases: TGTGCCAGCAGTGGAAACCAGGGATATGGCTACACCTTC.